This TCR beta chain was sequenced in a study of blood T cell repertoires in COVID-19. Study-wide context: Samples of COVID-19 (acute and convalescent) were obtained from the United States, Italy and Spain.

Authors' processing steps: Nucleated cell counts were estimated from reference gene primer amplification. Method: immunoSEQ multiplex PCR; TCRdb's copy keeps in-frame clones and lacks some. Clonal size and the V and J genes are those of that table, whereas D and trimming came from the DNA. Of under 95,000 clones in the sample, 83% were seen once. The TCR sequence derives from a woman older than 75 with acute or convalescent COVID-19. Source material: peripheral blood.

In DNA form, the CDR3 reads TGTGCCAGCAGCTTGAATTCGGGCCAAGAGACCCAGTACTTC. Translated: CASSLNSGQETQYF. V is TRBV5-6 and J is TRBJ2-5; D uncertain. This CDR3 has 14 residues. The germline V and J ends were trimmed by 1 base and 1 base, with 8 bases remaining between them. Germline loops: CDR1 SGHDT, CDR2 YYEEEE.